One and the same sample provided the 24 T cell receptor beta chains below, sequenced in a study of T cells in localized non-small cell lung cancer. Some clones are missing from TCRdb's copy, which holds only in-frame ones; the method was immunoSEQ multiplex PCR. The repertoire holds 30,000 to 35,000 clones, with approximately 88% as singletons. This specimen consisted of peripheral blood, obtained before any cancer treatment. The source is an older female donor with stage I lung adenocarcinoma.

Remarks on this clone: One end of the junction does not line up with germline, which may come from a read error. The CDR3 sequence is CARSQRGRGGYDEQYF. CDR3 bases: TGCGCCCGCAGCCAAAGAGGCCGGGGGGGATATGACGAGCAGTACTTC. V is TRBV5-1 and J is TRBJ2-7; 8 positions match TRBD2. This CDR3 contains 16 residues. Germline V gene lookup returns CDR1 SGHRS and CDR2 YFSETQ.

The chain is built from TRBV6-5 and TRBJ2-7; 8 nucleotides line up with TRBD2. Germline lookup yields CDR1 MNHEY and CDR2 SVGAGI. V gave up 6 bases and J gave up 2 bases; unmatched junction bases: 6. The CDR3 sequence is 14 residues long. In nucleotides, the CDR3 is TGTGCCAGCAGCAGGGACGGGAGGGCCTACGAGCAGTACTTC. This encodes CASSRDGRAYEQYF.

V is TRBV10-2 and J is TRBJ2-5, with TRBD2 matching over 7 bases. Germline V gene lookup returns CDR1 WSHSY and CDR2 SAAADI. The CDR3 is 16 residues long. Unmatched junction bases numbered 10, after V lost 2 bases and J lost 4 bases. The chain's CDR3 is CASSEGLGREVETQYF. In DNA form, the CDR3 reads TGCGCCAGCAGTGAGGGACTAGGTAGAGAGGTAGAGACCCAGTACTTC.

Comment on this clone: One end of the junction is discordant with germline, which a read error may explain. The chain is built from TRBV5-4 and TRBJ2-7; 8 bases fit TRBD1. CDR1 and CDR2 from the germline V gene are SGHNT and YYREEE (reference sequence). The length of the CDR3 is 17 residues. The CDR3, as DNA: TGCGCCAGCAGCCAAGATCATCCTCAGGACAGGGTCTACGAGCAGTACTTC. Translated: CASSQDHPQDRVYEQYF.

In DNA, the CDR3 is TGTGCCAGCAGTGAAGTTGCGGGAGACACCGGGGAGCTGTTTTTT. It translates to CASSEVAGDTGELFF. The chain combines TRBV2 with TRBJ2-2, with TRBD2 identical over 7 bases. This CDR3 has 15 amino acids. CDR1 SNHLY and CDR2 FYNNEI come from the germline V gene. The ends lost 1 base at V and 3 bases at J; junction bases unmatched: 2.

This clone appeared a few times. The V and J genes are TRBV27 and TRBJ1-2; TRBD1 aligns across 9 bases. V lost 4 bases and J lost 8; bases outside the gene matches: 5. CDR1 and CDR2 (germline): MNHEY, SMNVEV (reference sequence). The CDR3 is made up of 13 amino acids. Here the CDR3 reads CASSSGTGSGYTF. The CDR3 DNA reads as TGTGCCAGCAGTTCCGGGACAGGGAGCGGCTACACCTTC.

This sequence joins TRBV19 and TRBJ2-1; D is unresolved. The germline V and J ends were trimmed by 1 base and 6 bases, with 10 bases remaining between them. This CDR3 has 14 residues. Per germline, CDR1 LNHDA and CDR2 SQIVND (reference sequence). The CDR3 DNA reads TGTGCCAGTAGTATAGGCCTAGTCTCCAATGAGCAGTTCTTC. It yields the protein CASSIGLVSNEQFF.

The chain employs TRBV7-2 and TRBJ1-1, with D hard to call. The V and J ends lost 5 bases and 2 bases respectively, with 9 bases between them. This CDR3 has 13 amino acids. The V gene's germline CDR1 is SGHTA and CDR2 FQGNSA. The CDR3 is CASSLQTNTEAFF. DNA of the CDR3: TGTGCCAGCAGCCTTCAGACTAACACTGAAGCTTTCTTT. The full variable domain, rest sourced from reference TRBV7-2 and TRBJ1-1, is GAGVSQSPSNKVTEKGKDVELRCDPISGHTALYWYRQSLGQGLEFLIYFQGNSAPDKSGLPSDRFSAERTGGSVSTLTIQRTQQEDSAVYLCASSLQTNTEAFFGQGTRLTVV.

The chain recombines TRBV30 with TRBJ1-3; possibly TRBD1 for D (6 bases). CDR1 and CDR2 (germline): GTSNPN, SVGIG (reference sequence). V was trimmed by 2 bases and J by 2 bases, leaving 13 bases between them. CDR3 length: 15 amino acids. This CDR3 is CAWSRDTPAGNTIYF. The CDR3 nucleotides read TGTGCCTGGAGTAGGGACACGCCAGCTGGAAACACCATATATTTT.

This chain joins TRBV2 and TRBJ1-1; D is uncertain. Between the trimmed V and J ends, which lost 7 bases and 4 bases, there was a span of 4 bases. Germline values: CDR1 SNHLY, CDR2 FYNNEI. This CDR3 comprises 10 residues. The CDR3 spells CASKATEAFF. The CDR3 DNA reads as TGTGCCAGCAAAGCCACTGAAGCTTTCTTT.

The chain is built from TRBV5-1 and TRBJ2-3; TRBD1 agrees at 9 bases. The trim removed 5 bases at V and 5 bases at J, leaving 6 bases unmatched. This CDR3 comprises 14 residues. The germline V gene encodes CDR1 SGHRS and CDR2 YFSETQ. The DNA of the CDR3 is TGCGCCAGCAGGGGGACAGGGTCAGGAGATACGCAGTATTTT. This codes for CASRGTGSGDTQYF.

The chain recombines TRBV19 with TRBJ2-7; 7 bases match TRBD1. The V gene end was trimmed by 6 bases and the J gene end by 2 bases; junction bases not matched to a gene: 7. Germline CDR1 reads LNHDA; CDR2 reads SQIVND (reference sequence). The CDR3 consists of 14 residues. The CDR3 here is CASSFTGDTYEQYF. CDR3 nucleotide sequence: TGTGCCAGTAGCTTTACAGGGGACACCTACGAGCAGTACTTC.

The chain links TRBV4-3 to TRBJ2-7; TRBD1 might be the D (6 bases). Per germline, CDR1 LGHNA and CDR2 YSLEER. The length of the CDR3 is 15 residues. V shed 1 base and J shed 6 bases, with 16 bases lying between them. CDR3 DNA: TGCGCCAGCAGCCAAGGCTACAGGGTAGGGCGCGAGCAGTACTTC. This gives the protein CASSQGYRVGREQYF.

This chain uses TRBV4-3 with TRBJ2-1; TRBD2 agrees at 8 bases. Trimming at V came to 8 bases and at J to 6 bases, leaving 12 bases not matched to a gene. This CDR3 is 15 amino acids long. Germline V gives CDR1 LGHNA, CDR2 YSLEER. The CDR3 reads CASGRSSLAANEQFF. In DNA, the CDR3 is TGCGCCAGCGGTCGTAGTTCACTAGCGGCCAATGAGCAGTTCTTC.

The chain joins TRBV5-4 to TRBJ2-7; weak D call: TRBD2 (5 bases). From germline, CDR1 is SGHNT and CDR2 YYREEE (reference sequence). V lost 4 bases to trimming and J lost 3 bases, with 17 bases between them. This CDR3 is built from 15 residues. DNA for the CDR3: TGTGCCAGCAGCGAGGGAAGGGAACACCTCTACGAGCAGTACTTC. Its translation: CASSEGREHLYEQYF.

The chain links TRBV7-2 to TRBJ1-2, with no clear D. Germline V CDR1 and CDR2: SGHTA, FQGNSA. V lost 5 bases and J 4 bases, leaving 8 bases between the germline ends. The CDR3 contains 12 residues. The CDR3 loop is CASSPTSYGYTF. The DNA of the CDR3 is TGTGCCAGCAGCCCCACCTCCTATGGCTACACCTTC.

In its sample, this clone was seen once. The chain combines TRBV7-9 with TRBJ2-3; the D call may be TRBD1 or TRBD2 (5 bases each). V lost 2 bases, J lost 2 bases, and 8 bases lay in between. The CDR3 covers 14 residues. From germline, CDR1 is SEHNR and CDR2 FQNEAQ (reference sequence). CDR3 in DNA: TGTGCCAGCAGCTTACGGGACCCCACAGATACGCAGTATTTT. Protein product: CASSLRDPTDTQYF.

The chain employs TRBV7-2 and TRBJ2-7; 7 positions agree with TRBD2. CDR3 length equals 14 residues. The germline V gene has CDR1 SGHTA and CDR2 FQGNSA. After removal of 5 bases from V and 4 bases from J, the junction contained 8 bases not matched to a gene. The CDR3 loop reads CASSTSGIEYEQYF. CDR3 nucleotides: TGTGCCAGCAGCACAAGCGGGATAGAATACGAGCAGTACTTC.

The genes are TRBV19 and TRBJ1-3, with D hard to call. Trimming cost V 5 bases and J 0 bases, with 14 bases left between them. The CDR3 covers 16 residues. The germline CDR1 and CDR2 sequences are LNHDA and SQIVND (reference sequence). CDR3 nucleotide sequence: TGTGCCAGTAGTCCCCGGCCGTACAACTCTGGAAACACCATATATTTT. It yields the protein CASSPRPYNSGNTIYF.

This chain joins TRBV11-3 and TRBJ2-1; 8 nucleotides align to TRBD2. The CDR3 has 16 residues. In germline, CDR1 is SGHNT, CDR2 YENEEA. With 5 bases clipped from V and 4 bases from J, the junction kept 10 bases outside the gene matches. CDR3 protein: CASSPRAGVGYNEQFF. The CDR3 nucleotides are TGTGCCAGCAGCCCCAGAGCGGGAGTGGGGTACAATGAGCAGTTCTTC.

This clone was observed a single time. Other DNA sequences from this sample encode an identical CDR3 as well. This chain joins TRBV7-2 and TRBJ2-5, with D perhaps TRBD1 (6 bases). From germline, CDR1 is SGHTA and CDR2 FQGNSA. This CDR3 comprises 13 residues. V lost 1 base, J lost 3 bases, and 6 bases lay in between. The CDR3 region has the DNA TGTGCCAGCAGCTTAGACAGGGAAGAGACCCAGTACTTC. Translating it yields CASSLDREETQYF. Looking up the rest from reference TRBV7-2 and TRBJ2-5 gives the full variable domain: GAGVSQSPSNKVTEKGKDVELRCDPISGHTALYWYRQSLGQGLEFLIYFQGNSAPDKSGLPSDRFSAERTGGSVSTLTIQRTQQEDSAVYLCASSLDREETQYFGPGTRLLVL.

This clone has only a few counts. The genes are TRBV29-1 and TRBJ2-7; D is uncertain. V lost 8 bases to trimming and J lost 0 bases, with 14 bases between them. The CDR3 is 13 amino acids. Germline values: CDR1 SQVTM, CDR2 ANQGSEA. The CDR3 sequence: CSYTAGSSYEQYF. The CDR3 bases are TGCAGCTATACGGCCGGTAGCTCCTACGAGCAGTACTTC.

In DNA form, the CDR3 reads TGTGCCAGCAGCGTCTTGGCTAGCCAGCCAGATACGCAGTATTTT. Encoded protein: CASSVLASQPDTQYF. V usage is TRBV9 and J usage is TRBJ2-3, with a tentative D call TRBD2 (5 bases). Germline CDR1 SGDLS, CDR2 YYNGEE. The CDR3 runs 15 residues. The V and J ends lost 2 bases and 4 bases respectively, with 14 bases between them. The full variable domain, in which reference TRBV9 and TRBJ2-3 provide the parts outside the CDR3, is DSGVTQTPKHLITATGQRVTLRCSPRSGDLSVYWYQQSLDQGLQFLIQYYNGEERAKGNILERFSAQQFPDLHSELNLSSLELGDSALYFCASSVLASQPDTQYFGPGTRLTVL.

The chain couples TRBV19 to TRBJ1-1, with 7 positions matching TRBD1. After removal of 5 bases from V and 5 bases from J, the junction contained 8 bases not matched to a gene. Germline V CDR1 and CDR2: LNHDA, SQIVND (reference sequence). The CDR3 loop spans 14 amino acids. The DNA of the CDR3 is TGTGCCAGTAGTGGCCAGGGGGGGTGGACTGAAGCTTTCTTT. This codes for CASSGQGGWTEAFF.